This T cell receptor beta chain was obtained from a study of lymphopenia after photon versus proton radiotherapy. Here immunoSEQ multiplex PCR was the method, and the copy in TCRdb shows in-frame clones only, minus some. The sample includes 9,500 to 15,000 clones, roughly 90% of them seen just once. Study-wide results and caveats: Post-nadir TCR diversity decline inversely tracked overall survival among those who died. After lymphocyte nadir, photon-treated repertoires showed oligoclonal expansion, especially CD8+ Temra. Photon-treated patients lost naive T cells and TCR diversity; proton-treated stayed stable.

This clone was recorded once. Its antigen remains unidentified. This CDR3 contains 13 residues. The V end was cut by 1 base, the J end by 4 bases, with 8 bases between. Germline V gene data show CDR1 as SGHRS and CDR2 as YFSETQ. The sequences come from peripheral blood, collected from a patient treated with proton-based radiotherapy. The TCR sequence derives from a man in his 60s with pancreatic cancer. V is TRBV5-1 and J is TRBJ1-1; the D gene is possibly TRBD1 (5 bases). CDR3 protein: CASSLWQGTEAFF. CDR3 bases: TGCGCCAGCAGCTTGTGGCAGGGCACTGAAGCTTTCTTT.